This TCR beta chain originates from a study of cytomegalovirus exposure and HLA in healthy donors. Study results and caveats: Among the sequence variants, a highly shared cluster was likely an artifact of sequencing. V- and J-gene trimming of TCR beta was linked (in a later analysis) to a missense DCLRE1C variant.

CDR1 is MNHEY, CDR2 SVGAGI, per germline. This CDR3 has 14 residues. Losses at the gene ends were 7 bases for V and 4 bases for J; bases not matched to a gene: 4. The primer mix had 60 Vbeta and 13 Jbeta primers. Data came from immunoSEQ multiplex PCR; TCRdb stores just in-frame clones and leaves some out. Of fewer than 250,000 clones listed, roughly 83% are singletons. A word on this clone: Antigen specificity is unknown.

This receptor was taken from a woman in her fifties or sixties in good health and CMV-seronegative. Sequencing was carried out using PBMCs. This chain joins TRBV6-5 and TRBJ2-6; TRBD2 agrees at 7 bases. CDR3 coding DNA: TGTGCCAGCACCGGAGCGGGGGGGGCCAACGTCCTGACTTTC. Encoded protein: CASTGAGGANVLTF.